Sequencing of this TCR beta chain was carried out in a study of cytomegalovirus exposure and HLA in healthy donors. General observations from the study: For TCR beta chains, V- and J-gene trimming was later linked to a missense DCLRE1C variant.

Notes on this clone: Its antigen is currently unknown.

PCR primers comprised 60 Vbeta and 13 Jbeta primers. Data came from immunoSEQ multiplex PCR; TCRdb stores just in-frame clones and leaves some out. Here the sample spans approximately 130,000 clones, about 61% being singletons. Trimming took 3 bases from V and 3 from J, leaving 17 bases between them. This CDR3 spans 17 amino acids. The germline gives CDR1 MDHEN, CDR2 SYDVKM. The sample taken for sequencing was PBMCs. The V call is TRBV28, the J call TRBJ2-2; D possibly corresponds to TRBD1 (5 bases). The TCR was taken from a woman between 40 and 55 years old in good health and CMV-seronegative. CDR3 coding DNA: TGTGCCAGCAGTTTGGTACTGGGCAGGGCTCACACCGGGGAGCTGTTTTTT. Amino acids: CASSLVLGRAHTGELFF. Supplemented by reference TRBV28 and TRBJ2-2, the full variable domain reads DVKVTQSSRYLVKRTGEKVFLECVQDMDHENMFWYRQDPGLGLRLIYFSYDVKMKEKGDIPEGYSVSREKKERFSLILESASTNQTSMYLCASSLVLGRAHTGELFFGEGSRLTVL.